A single sample gave rise to the 25 T cell receptor beta chains below, sequenced in a study of naive and memory T cell subsets. The SP2 primer and nested alpha and beta constant region primers amplified ligated cDNA in four rounds. TCRdb used MiXCR to reprocess the UMI-ligation and nested PCR reads, holding one entry per CDR3 protein. The sample holds 2,200 or so distinct CDR3 sequences, roughly 4% seen once. The treatment denotes: skin biopsy from saline-injected control site (resident skin T cells). Input was about 1 to 1,100 ng of DNase-treated total RNA without cell sorting. The sequences come from skin, collected from a saline injection site in the skin. All receptors come from an adult in good health.

This clonotype counts as medium-sized. The chain combines TRBV7-8 with TRBJ1-2, with D possibly matching TRBD1 (6 bases). CDR3 length: 17 residues. Germline CDR1 reads SGHVS; CDR2 reads FQNEAQ. Trimming stripped 5 bases from V and 3 bases from J, with 22 bases between. CDR3 in amino acids: CASSQLSVTEGDYGYTF. The CDR3 nucleotides are TGTGCCAGCAGCCAACTGAGTGTTACTGAGGGGGACTATGGCTACACCTTC.

Here the CDR3 DNA reads TGTGCCAGCAGTTCGAATATGGACTATCTCAATGAGCAGTTCTTC. This gives the protein CASSSNMDYLNEQFF. V gene TRBV5-4 combines with J gene TRBJ2-1, with D possibly matching TRBD2 (6 bases). V shed 5 bases and J shed 6 bases, with 18 bases lying between them. In germline, CDR1 is SGHNT, CDR2 YYREEE (reference sequence). CDR3 length equals 15 residues.

Sample share makes this clonotype large. CDR3 residues: CASRPILTGNTDTQYF. The CDR3 DNA reads as TGTGCCAGCAGACCTATCTTGACGGGGAACACAGATACGCAGTATTTT. The chain uses TRBV2 and TRBJ2-3, with a possible D match to TRBD2 (5 bases). Germline V gene data show CDR1 as SNHLY and CDR2 as FYNNEI. The CDR3 consists of 16 residues. V dropped 6 bases and J dropped 2 bases, with 18 bases sitting between them.

In its sample, this clonotype is medium-sized. This chain joins TRBV9 and TRBJ2-1, with D uncertain. With 4 bases removed from V and 13 bases from J, the gap between germline ends came to 18 bases. The length of the CDR3 is 13 residues. From germline, CDR1 is SGDLS and CDR2 YYNGEE. DNA of the CDR3: TGTGCCAGCAGCACATGGACCACCTCAACCCAGTTCTTC. Amino acid sequence: CASSTWTTSTQFF.

This clonotype is large (0.1 to 1%) in the sample. The V call is TRBV7-9, the J call TRBJ2-4; D is perhaps TRBD1 (5 bases). This CDR3 comprises 15 residues. V lost 1 base to trimming and J lost 7 bases, with 14 bases between them. Looked up from germline, CDR1 is SEHNR and CDR2 is FQNEAQ (reference sequence). The CDR3 DNA sequence: TGTGCCAGCAGCTTAGGGCAGGGTAGATCTAACATTCAGTACTTC. Translation gives CASSLGQGRSNIQYF.

This clonotype ranks as large. The CDR3 region has the DNA TGCAGTGCCCCCCGGCCAGTGCCCACGATGTACAATGAGCAGTTCTTC. The encoded protein is CSAPRPVPTMYNEQFF. This chain links TRBV20-1 with TRBJ2-1, with D unclear. The V gene lost 6 bases and the J gene lost 4 bases, with 22 bases spanning the gap. This CDR3 comprises 16 residues. CDR1 and CDR2 (germline): DFQATT, SNEGSKA (reference sequence).

This clonotype occurred many times. This chain connects TRBV4-1 to TRBJ1-3, with a possible D match to TRBD1 (5 bases). The CDR3 extends over 18 amino acids. Trimming left V 4 bases short and J 4 bases short, with 23 bases between. Germline-derived CDR1 and CDR2 are MGHRA and YSYEKL. The CDR3 coding sequence is TGCGCCAGCAGCCGACCGGGACCCTCGAGGGCAGGGGGAAACACCATATATTTT. Translating it yields CASSRPGPSRAGGNTIYF.

This clonotype was seen repeatedly, ten times or more. This sequence joins TRBV14 and TRBJ2-1; D unresolved. This CDR3 has 15 amino acids. The germline gives CDR1 SGHDN, CDR2 FVKESK. V was trimmed by 4 bases and J by 0 bases, leaving 10 bases between them. The DNA for the CDR3 is TGTGCCAGCAGCCGATCATCTAGCTCCTACAATGAGCAGTTCTTC. It is translated as CASSRSSSSYNEQFF.

This clonotype appeared many times. The CDR3 spells CSGGQALGDTEAFF. CDR3 coding DNA: TGCAGCGGGGGACAGGCCCTTGGGGACACTGAAGCTTTCTTT. The chain couples TRBV29-1 to TRBJ1-1; 8 bases are a match to TRBD1. V lost 7 bases, J lost 3 bases, and 10 bases stayed unmatched. Germline V gives CDR1 SQVTM, CDR2 ANQGSEA. The CDR3 totals 14 residues.

In its sample, this clonotype is medium-sized. The V and J genes are TRBV11-2 and TRBJ1-1; the D gene is possibly TRBD1 (5 bases). Germline V CDR1 and CDR2: SGHAT, FQNNGV. The CDR3 sequence is 14 residues long. Trimming removed 3 bases from V and 0 bases from J, with 8 bases in between. CDR3 DNA: TGTGCCAGCAGCTTCAGACAGCTGAACACTGAAGCTTTCTTT. Protein product: CASSFRQLNTEAFF.

Within the sample, this clonotype is medium-sized. The rearrangement links TRBV6-6 to TRBJ2-3; TRBD2 agrees at 8 bases. With V trimmed by 6 bases and J by 4 bases, 9 bases remained unmatched. Per germline, CDR1 MNHNY and CDR2 SVGAGI (reference sequence). The CDR3 runs to 15 residues. The CDR3 DNA follows: TGTGCCAGCAGGAGGATAACGGGAGGGTCAGATACGCAGTATTTT. It yields the protein CASRRITGGSDTQYF.

In its sample, this clonotype ranks as medium-sized (0.01 to 0.1%). V is TRBV20-1 and J is TRBJ2-1; D is undetermined. This CDR3 comprises 12 residues. The V and J ends lost 4 bases and 8 bases respectively, with 12 bases between them. The germline CDR1 and CDR2 sequences are DFQATT and SNEGSKA (reference sequence). The CDR3 DNA sequence: TGCAGTGCTACCTCTAGTTCTCATGAGCAGTTCTTC. As protein: CSATSSSHEQFF.

By sample fraction, this clonotype is medium-sized. The chain recombines TRBV20-1 with TRBJ2-5; 8 bases fit TRBD2. Germline-derived CDR1 and CDR2 are DFQATT and SNEGSKA (reference sequence). Trimming at V came to 6 bases and at J to 0 bases, leaving 6 bases not matched to a gene. CDR3 size: 14 residues. The CDR3 spells CSARTSLNQETQYF. CDR3 DNA: TGCAGTGCCCGGACTAGCCTTAACCAAGAGACCCAGTACTTC.

By frequency in the sample, this clonotype is medium-sized. The rearrangement links TRBV7-6 to TRBJ2-5; D is undetermined. V was trimmed by 1 base and J by 1 base, leaving 4 bases between them. The CDR3 runs 13 residues. Germline V CDR1 and CDR2: SGHVS, FNYEAQ. The CDR3 DNA reads as TGTGCCAGCAGCTTAGGCTTCCAAGAGACCCAGTACTTC. This encodes CASSLGFQETQYF.

By share of the sample, this clonotype is medium-sized. The chain uses TRBV7-9 and TRBJ2-3; the match to TRBD2 covers 7 bases. The V segment lost 1 base and the J segment 2 bases; nucleotides outside the gene matches: 6. The V gene's germline CDR1 is SEHNR and CDR2 FQNEAQ (reference sequence). The CDR3 runs to 16 residues. CDR3 in amino acids: CASSLGFRGDTDTQYF. Here the CDR3 DNA reads TGTGCCAGCAGCTTAGGTTTCCGGGGGGACACAGATACGCAGTATTTT.

This clonotype is medium-sized within its sample. V is TRBV20-1 and J is TRBJ2-5; TRBD1 or TRBD2 may be the D gene (5 bases each). The CDR3 has 16 amino acids. V gave up 6 bases and J gave up 9 bases, with 29 bases separating them. The germline V gene has CDR1 DFQATT and CDR2 SNEGSKA (reference sequence). CDR3 DNA sequence: TGCAGTGCCTTCACCACCTTTTCAGGATTGAGAGGGGCCCAGTACTTC. Protein: CSAFTTFSGLRGAQYF.

In its sample, this clonotype ranks as medium-sized (0.01 to 0.1%). V is TRBV14 and J is TRBJ1-1; D possibly corresponds to TRBD1 (5 bases). Germline V gives CDR1 SGHDN, CDR2 FVKESK. Trimming cost V 1 base and J 5 bases, with 11 bases left between them. The CDR3 length is 14 residues. The CDR3 protein is CASSQVSGRTEAFF. The CDR3 nucleotides read TGTGCCAGCAGCCAAGTCTCAGGGCGGACTGAAGCTTTCTTT. Full variable domain (outside the CDR3, taken from reference TRBV14 and TRBJ1-1): EAGVTQFPSHSVIEKGQTVTLRCDPISGHDNLYWYRRVMGKEIKFLLHFVKESKQDESGMPNNRFLAERTGGTYSTLKVQPAELEDSGVYFCASSQVSGRTEAFFGQGTRLTVV.

This clonotype is classed as medium-sized. This rearrangement joins TRBV7-8 to TRBJ2-7, with 7 bases matching TRBD1. Germline-derived CDR1 and CDR2 are SGHVS and FQNEAQ. The CDR3 has 16 amino acids. V trimming: 4 bases; J trimming: 4 bases; junction bases outside the gene matches: 13. The CDR3 DNA sequence: TGTGCCAGCAGCTCCGCCGGGACAGCGATCGGGTACGAGCAGTACTTC. The encoded protein is CASSSAGTAIGYEQYF.

This clonotype was seen many times. The rearrangement links TRBV12-5 to TRBJ1-6, with D possibly TRBD1 on 5 matching bases. CDR1 is LGHNT, CDR2 FRNRAP, per germline. There are 14 residues in the CDR3. V shed 2 bases and J shed 7 bases, with 9 bases lying between them. The CDR3 nucleotides read TGTGCTAGTGGTTTGAATCCAGGGAATTCACCCCTCCACTTT. Amino acids: CASGLNPGNSPLHF.

In its sample, this clonotype was seen many times. CDR3 amino acids: CAWTAGTLTDTQYF. The DNA for the CDR3 is TGTGCCTGGACCGCCGGGACTCTCACAGATACGCAGTATTTT. The rearrangement uses TRBV30 and TRBJ2-3, with D tentatively TRBD2 (6 bases). Germline V gene lookup returns CDR1 GTSNPN and CDR2 SVGIG (reference sequence). The CDR3 has 14 residues. Trimming cost V 4 bases and J 2 bases, with 13 bases left between them.

This clonotype was seen repeatedly, ten times or more. The rearrangement links TRBV7-9 to TRBJ2-1; D is ambiguous. The CDR3 spans 13 residues. From germline, CDR1 is SEHNR and CDR2 FQNEAQ (reference sequence). V was clipped by 5 bases and J by 5 bases, with 10 bases between them. CDR3 bases: TGTGCCAGCAGCCCGCGCAGAGACAATGAGCAGTTCTTC. Its protein is CASSPRRDNEQFF.

By share, this clonotype counts as medium-sized. The chain has TRBV2 and TRBJ1-4, with a tentative D call TRBD1 (5 bases). This CDR3 has 15 amino acids. The germline V gene encodes CDR1 SNHLY and CDR2 FYNNEI. Trimming stripped 0 bases from V and 8 bases from J, with 13 bases between. The DNA of the CDR3 is TGTGCCAGCAGTGAAGCGCCCCAGAAGGGGGAAAAACTGTTTTTT. Protein sequence: CASSEAPQKGEKLFF.

In its sample, this clonotype is medium-sized. The rearrangement uses TRBV19 and TRBJ1-1; tentative D call: TRBD1 (6 bases). The ends were cut back, 7 bases at V and 4 bases at J, with 13 bases in the middle. This CDR3 comprises 13 residues. Germline CDR1 LNHDA, CDR2 SQIVND (reference sequence). The CDR3 here is CASTKRGITEAFF. DNA for the CDR3: TGTGCCAGTACCAAAAGGGGGATCACTGAAGCTTTCTTT.

This clonotype ranks as medium-sized. The CDR3 here is CASQLAGGHTGELFF. The CDR3 DNA reads as TGTGCCAGCCAACTAGCGGGGGGACACACCGGGGAGCTGTTTTTT. V and J are TRBV7-3 and TRBJ2-2; TRBD2 agrees at 12 bases. V shed 8 bases, J shed 3 bases, and the junction held 4 bases outside the gene matches. Germline CDR1 is SGHTA and CDR2 is FQGTGA. This CDR3 has 15 residues.

This clonotype was seen many times. The V call is TRBV30, the J call TRBJ2-1; 7 nucleotides line up with TRBD2. Germline V gives CDR1 GTSNPN, CDR2 SVGIG (reference sequence). CDR3 length equals 15 residues. V was clipped by 5 bases and J by 5 bases; unmatched bases: 12. The CDR3 DNA follows: TGTGCCTGGGCCCCGTGGGGGGGTGCGCACAATGAGCAGTTCTTC. It yields the protein CAWAPWGGAHNEQFF.